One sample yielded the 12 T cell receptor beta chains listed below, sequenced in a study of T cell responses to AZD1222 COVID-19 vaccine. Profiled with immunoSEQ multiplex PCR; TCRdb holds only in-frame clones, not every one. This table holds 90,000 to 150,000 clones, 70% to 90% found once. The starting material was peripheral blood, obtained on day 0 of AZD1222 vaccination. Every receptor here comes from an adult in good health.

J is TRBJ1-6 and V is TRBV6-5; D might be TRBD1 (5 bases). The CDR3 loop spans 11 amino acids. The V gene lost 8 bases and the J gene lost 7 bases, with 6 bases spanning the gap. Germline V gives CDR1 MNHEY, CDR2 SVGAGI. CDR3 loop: CASGANSPLHF. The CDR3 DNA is TGTGCCAGCGGGGCGAATTCACCCCTCCACTTT.

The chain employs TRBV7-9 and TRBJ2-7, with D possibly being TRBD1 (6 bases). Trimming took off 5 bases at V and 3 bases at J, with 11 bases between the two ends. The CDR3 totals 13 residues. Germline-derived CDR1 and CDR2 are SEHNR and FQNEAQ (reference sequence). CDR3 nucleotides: TGTGCCAGCAGCCCGGGACAACTCTACGAGCAGTACTTC. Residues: CASSPGQLYEQYF.

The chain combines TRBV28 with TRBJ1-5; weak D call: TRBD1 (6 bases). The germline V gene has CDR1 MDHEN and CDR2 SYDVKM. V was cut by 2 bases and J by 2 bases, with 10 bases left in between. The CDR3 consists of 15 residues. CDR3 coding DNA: TGTGCCAGCAGTTTAAGGGGGGGCGGCAATCAGCCCCAGCATTTT. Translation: CASSLRGGGNQPQHF.

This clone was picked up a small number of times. The CDR3 region has the DNA TGTGCCAGCAGCCAAGAGGCCCGGACAGTAAACTACGAGCAGTACTTC. Protein product: CASSQEARTVNYEQYF. The chain combines TRBV4-2 with TRBJ2-7, with D possibly matching TRBD1 (6 bases). Germline CDR1 and CDR2: LGHNA and YNFKEQ. Trimming took 0 bases from V and 3 from J, leaving 15 bases between them. This CDR3 comprises 16 residues.

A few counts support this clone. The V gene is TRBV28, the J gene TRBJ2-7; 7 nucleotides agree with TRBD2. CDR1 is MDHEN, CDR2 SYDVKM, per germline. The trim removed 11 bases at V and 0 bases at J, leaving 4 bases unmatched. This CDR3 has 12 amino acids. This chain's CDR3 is CAGGGSSYEQYF. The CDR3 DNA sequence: TGTGCCGGGGGAGGGAGCTCCTACGAGCAGTACTTC.

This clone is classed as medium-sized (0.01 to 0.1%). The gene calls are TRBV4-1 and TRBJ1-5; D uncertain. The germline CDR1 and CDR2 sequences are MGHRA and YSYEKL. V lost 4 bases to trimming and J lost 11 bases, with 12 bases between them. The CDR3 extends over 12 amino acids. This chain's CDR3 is CASSLPGSAQHF. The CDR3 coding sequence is TGCGCCAGCAGCCTCCCGGGCTCGGCCCAGCATTTT.

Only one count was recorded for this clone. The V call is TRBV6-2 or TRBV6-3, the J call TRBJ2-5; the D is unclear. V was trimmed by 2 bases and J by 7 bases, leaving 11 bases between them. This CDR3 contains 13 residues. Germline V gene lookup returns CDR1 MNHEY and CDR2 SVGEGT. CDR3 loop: CASSYGRARTQYF. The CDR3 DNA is TGTGCCAGCAGTTACGGCCGGGCACGGACCCAGTACTTC.

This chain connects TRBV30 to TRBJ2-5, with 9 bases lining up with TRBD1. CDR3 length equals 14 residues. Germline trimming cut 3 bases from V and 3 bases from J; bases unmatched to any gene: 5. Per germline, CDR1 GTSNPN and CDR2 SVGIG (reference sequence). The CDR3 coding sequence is TGTGCCTGGAGCCGGGGACAGGGAGAAGAGACCCAGTACTTC. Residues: CAWSRGQGEETQYF. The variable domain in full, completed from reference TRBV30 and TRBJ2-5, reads SQTIHQWPATLVQPVGSPLSLECTVEGTSNPNLYWYRQAAGRGLQLLFYSVGIGQISSEVPQNLSASRPQDRQFILSSKKLLLSDSGFYLCAWSRGQGEETQYFGPGTRLLVL.

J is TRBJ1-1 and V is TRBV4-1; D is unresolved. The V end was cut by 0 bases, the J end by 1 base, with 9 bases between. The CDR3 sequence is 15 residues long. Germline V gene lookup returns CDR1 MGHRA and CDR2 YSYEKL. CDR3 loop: CASSQDRLANTEAFF. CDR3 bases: TGCGCCAGCAGCCAAGATCGGTTAGCGAACACTGAAGCTTTCTTT.

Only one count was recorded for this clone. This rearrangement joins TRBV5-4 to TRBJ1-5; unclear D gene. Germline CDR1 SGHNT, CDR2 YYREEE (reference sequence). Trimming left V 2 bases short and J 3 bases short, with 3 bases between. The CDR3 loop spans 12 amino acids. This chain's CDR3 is CASSLDNQPQHF. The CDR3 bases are TGTGCCAGCAGCTTAGACAATCAGCCCCAGCATTTT.

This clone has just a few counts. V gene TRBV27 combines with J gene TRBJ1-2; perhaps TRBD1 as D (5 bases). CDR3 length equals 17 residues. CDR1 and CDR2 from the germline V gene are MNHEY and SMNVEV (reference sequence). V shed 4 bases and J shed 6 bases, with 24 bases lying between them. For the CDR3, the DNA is TGTGCCAGCAGTTATCTTCCTGGGCCGGGGGGGTTAAATGGCTACACCTTC. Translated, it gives CASSYLPGPGGLNGYTF.

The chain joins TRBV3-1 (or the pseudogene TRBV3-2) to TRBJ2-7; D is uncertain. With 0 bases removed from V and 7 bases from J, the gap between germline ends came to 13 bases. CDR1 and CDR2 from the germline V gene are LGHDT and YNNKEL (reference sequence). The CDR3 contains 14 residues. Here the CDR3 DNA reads TGTGCCAGCAGCCAAGAGGTGGGCTTTCGGGAGCAGTACTTC. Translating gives CASSQEVGFREQYF.